The rows below give T cell receptor beta chains drawn from one sample of a study of blood T cell repertoires in COVID-19. Assay used: immunoSEQ multiplex PCR; TCRdb lists only in-frame clones, some missing. The data hold 200,000 to 250,000 clones, with about 83% observed a single time. Sequences were obtained from peripheral blood. Source of these receptors: a woman in her twenties or thirties with COVID-19, enrolled during active disease. Both conserved end residues are part of each CDR3. The order of the fields is J gene, V gene, CDR3 protein.

j_gene: TRBJ2-1
v_gene: TRBV2
CDR3aa: CASTRDRGGEQFF

j_gene: TRBJ2-1
v_gene: TRBV19
CDR3aa: CASRVRVGSYNEQFF

j_gene: TRBJ2-7
v_gene: TRBV10-2
CDR3aa: CASSAGLAGLRYF

j_gene: TRBJ2-1
v_gene: TRBV4-3
CDR3aa: CASSPLAEGYNEQFF

j_gene: TRBJ2-3
v_gene: TRBV5-6
CDR3aa: CASSLRTGGGSDTQYF

j_gene: TRBJ1-1
v_gene: TRBV19
CDR3aa: CASSISRGQNTEAFF

j_gene: TRBJ2-7
v_gene: TRBV12-3/TRBV12-4
CDR3aa: CASSFLLREQYF

j_gene: TRBJ2-7
v_gene: TRBV6-2/TRBV6-3
CDR3aa: CASSYSRDRRYEQYF

j_gene: TRBJ2-2
v_gene: TRBV10-3
CDR3aa: CAISEGGSAVGELFF

j_gene: TRBJ2-2
v_gene: TRBV5-1
CDR3aa: CASTPGTGHTGELFF

j_gene: TRBJ1-1
v_gene: TRBV6-5
CDR3aa: CASSYELNTEAFF

j_gene: TRBJ1-1
v_gene: TRBV15
CDR3aa: CATSSLQELNTEAFF

j_gene: TRBJ2-5
v_gene: TRBV7-9
CDR3aa: CASSLAPDQETQYF

j_gene: TRBJ2-2
v_gene: TRBV2
CDR3aa: CASTTSGGAGGTGELFF

j_gene: TRBJ2-1
v_gene: TRBV5-6
CDR3aa: CASSGLGLAGALNNEQFF

j_gene: TRBJ1-5
v_gene: TRBV28
CDR3aa: CATGGAHQPQHF

j_gene: TRBJ2-6
v_gene: TRBV27
CDR3aa: CASSPGRANVLTF

j_gene: TRBJ1-1
v_gene: TRBV5-1
CDR3aa: CASSLGPGTEAFF

j_gene: TRBJ1-2
v_gene: TRBV6-6
CDR3aa: CASSFATGSVRGYTF

j_gene: TRBJ1-6
v_gene: TRBV12-3/TRBV12-4
CDR3aa: CASSLSRVLHF

j_gene: TRBJ2-7
v_gene: TRBV7-8
CDR3aa: CASRNSGLAGASYEQYF

j_gene: TRBJ1-2
v_gene: TRBV6-4
CDR3aa: CASSDAVGQGYYYGYTF

j_gene: TRBJ1-6
v_gene: TRBV7-9
CDR3aa: CASSQGKIGAYNSPLHF

j_gene: TRBJ2-1
v_gene: TRBV2
CDR3aa: CASREEREAYNEQFF

j_gene: TRBJ2-1
v_gene: TRBV5-4
CDR3aa: CASSRDRHNEQFF

j_gene: TRBJ1-4
v_gene: TRBV7-2
CDR3aa: CASSRDRGRTNEKLFF

j_gene: TRBJ2-7
v_gene: TRBV6-6
CDR3aa: CASSYSSGGPYEQYF